This TCR beta chain comes out of a study of OX40 agonist ivuxolimab in advanced cancers. Here immunoSEQ multiplex PCR was the method, and the copy in TCRdb shows in-frame clones only, minus some. The repertoire has some 40,000 clones, 80% to 90% of them found once; the top ten carry around 43%. The CDR3 loop spans 16 amino acids. Germline trimming cut 0 bases from V and 5 bases from J; bases unmatched to any gene: 6. Germline CDR1 and CDR2: SSHAT and FNYEAQ (reference sequence). This specimen was CD4+ or CD8+ T cells sorted from blood, taken in a trial of the OX40 agonist ivuxolimab. The origin of this receptor is an adult with an advanced solid tumor such as melanoma, head and neck, liver or kidney cancer. The chain links TRBV7-7 to TRBJ2-2, with 7 bases fitting TRBD2. CDR3 in DNA: TGTGCCAGCAGCTTAGCGCCGGACGGGGGGACCGGGGAGCTGTTTTTT. As protein: CASSLAPDGGTGELFF.